This is a list of T cell receptor beta chains from one sample in a study of shared clonotypes between healthy human individuals. TCRdb's table, derived via immunoSEQ multiplex PCR, lists solely in-frame clones and lacks some. The data contain about 2.4 million clones, approximately 90% of them singletons. Sequenced: naive CD4+ T cells sorted from blood. The receptors come from a young man in good health. Both conserved end residues are part of each CDR3. The D gene is left open where the match is weak.

j_gene: TRBJ2-5
len: 18
v_gene: TRBV15
d_gene: NA
CDR3nt: TGTGCCACCAGCAGAAGAGACCTAGGACAGAGAAGACAAGAGACCCAGTACTTC
CDR3aa: CATSRRDLGQRRQETQYF

j_gene: TRBJ2-7
len: 14
v_gene: TRBV15
d_gene: TRBD2
CDR3nt: TGTGCCACCAGCCATGGCGGGAGCTCCTACGAGCAGTACTTC
CDR3aa: CATSHGGSSYEQYF

j_gene: TRBJ2-5
len: 13
v_gene: TRBV19
d_gene: TRBD1
CDR3nt: TGTGCCAGTTCAAAGGGGGCCGGGGAGACCCAGTACTTC
CDR3aa: CASSKGAGETQYF

j_gene: TRBJ2-5
len: 16
v_gene: TRBV10-2
d_gene: TRBD2
CDR3nt: TGCGCCAGCAGTGAGTCTGGGACTAGTATCCCAGAGACCCAGTACTTC
CDR3aa: CASSESGTSIPETQYF

j_gene: TRBJ2-7
len: 16
v_gene: TRBV5-1
d_gene: TRBD1
CDR3nt: TGCGCCAGCAGCTTGGCCGGGACAGGGGGTTCTTACGAGCAGTACTTC
CDR3aa: CASSLAGTGGSYEQYF

j_gene: TRBJ2-7
len: 15
v_gene: TRBV6-1
d_gene: NA
CDR3nt: TGTGCCAGCAGGGACCGGGGAGCGGTTAGCTACGAGCAGTACTTC
CDR3aa: CASRDRGAVSYEQYF

j_gene: TRBJ2-3
len: 16
v_gene: TRBV19
d_gene: TRBD1
CDR3nt: TGTGCCAGTAGTATGGACAGGGCTCCTAGCACAGATACGCAGTATTTT
CDR3aa: CASSMDRAPSTDTQYF

j_gene: TRBJ2-3
len: 13
v_gene: TRBV30
d_gene: NA
CDR3nt: TGTGCCTGGACTCGGGGGCCTGGAGATACGCAGTATTTT
CDR3aa: CAWTRGPGDTQYF

j_gene: TRBJ2-1
len: 13
v_gene: TRBV7-2
d_gene: NA
CDR3nt: TGTGCCAGCAGCTCGCTCAGCTACAATGAGCAGTTCTTC
CDR3aa: CASSSLSYNEQFF

j_gene: TRBJ2-7
len: 15
v_gene: TRBV4-1
d_gene: NA
CDR3nt: TGCGCCAGCAGCCAAGAGCGCGGTAGCCCCTACGAGCAGTACTTC
CDR3aa: CASSQERGSPYEQYF

j_gene: TRBJ1-5
len: 13
v_gene: TRBV6-1
d_gene: NA
CDR3nt: TGTGCCAGCAGACCGGCGGGCAATCAGCCCCAGCATTTT
CDR3aa: CASRPAGNQPQHF

j_gene: TRBJ2-2
len: 16
v_gene: TRBV9
d_gene: NA
CDR3nt: TGTGCCAGCAGCGTAGTGATTCTACCGAACACCGGGGAGCTGTTTTTT
CDR3aa: CASSVVILPNTGELFF

j_gene: TRBJ2-7
len: 14
v_gene: TRBV5-6
d_gene: NA
CDR3nt: TGTGCCAGCAGCTCCGGGTTGGGGGTATACGAGCAGTACTTC
CDR3aa: CASSSGLGVYEQYF

j_gene: TRBJ2-5
len: 15
v_gene: TRBV9
d_gene: NA
CDR3nt: TGTGCCAGCAGTTTGGGGGGGACACCTCAAGAGACCCAGTACTTC
CDR3aa: CASSLGGTPQETQYF

j_gene: TRBJ2-2
len: 14
v_gene: TRBV6-1
d_gene: NA
CDR3nt: TGTGCCAGCACTGGGAATCCGAACACCGGGGAGCTGTTTTTT
CDR3aa: CASTGNPNTGELFF

j_gene: TRBJ1-4
len: 15
v_gene: TRBV5-1
d_gene: NA
CDR3nt: TGCGCCAGCAGCCGATCGGAGGGGGGTAATGAAAAACTGTTTTTT
CDR3aa: CASSRSEGGNEKLFF

j_gene: TRBJ2-5
len: 13
v_gene: TRBV9
d_gene: NA
CDR3nt: TGTGCCAGCAGCCAAGGGGTGGGAGAGACCCAGTACTTC
CDR3aa: CASSQGVGETQYF

j_gene: TRBJ1-1
len: 20
v_gene: TRBV12-5
d_gene: TRBD1
CDR3nt: TGTGCTAGTGGTTCCTCCGGGACAGGGCCGCCTCTCCTTATGAACACTGAAGCTTTCTTT
CDR3aa: CASGSSGTGPPLLMNTEAFF

j_gene: TRBJ2-2
len: 12
v_gene: TRBV11-3
d_gene: NA
CDR3nt: TGTGCCAGCAGCCAGGGGAGAGGGGAGCTGTTTTTT
CDR3aa: CASSQGRGELFF

j_gene: TRBJ1-1
len: 13
v_gene: TRBV5-4
d_gene: NA
CDR3nt: TGTGCCAGCAGCTCGAAGACAGACACTGAAGCTTTCTTT
CDR3aa: CASSSKTDTEAFF